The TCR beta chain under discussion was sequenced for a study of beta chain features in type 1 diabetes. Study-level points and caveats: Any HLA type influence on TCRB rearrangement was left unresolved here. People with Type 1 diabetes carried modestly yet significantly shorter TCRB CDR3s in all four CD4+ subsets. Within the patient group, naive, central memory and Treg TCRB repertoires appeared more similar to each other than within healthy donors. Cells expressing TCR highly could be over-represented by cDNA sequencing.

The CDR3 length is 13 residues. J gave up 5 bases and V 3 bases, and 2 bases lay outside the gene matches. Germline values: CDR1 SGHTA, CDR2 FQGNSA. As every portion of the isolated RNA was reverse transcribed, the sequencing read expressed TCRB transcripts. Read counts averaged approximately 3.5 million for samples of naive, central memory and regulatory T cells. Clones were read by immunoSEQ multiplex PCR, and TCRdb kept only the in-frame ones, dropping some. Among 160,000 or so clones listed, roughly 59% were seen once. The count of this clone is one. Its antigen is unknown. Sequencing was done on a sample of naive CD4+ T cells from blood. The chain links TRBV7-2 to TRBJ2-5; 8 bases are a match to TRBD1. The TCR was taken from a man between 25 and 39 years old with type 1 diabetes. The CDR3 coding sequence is TGTGCCAGCAGCTTTGGACAGGGCGAGACCCAGTACTTC. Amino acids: CASSFGQGETQYF.